What follows are 14 T cell receptor beta chains derived from one specimen sequenced in a study of cytomegalovirus exposure and HLA in healthy donors. Use of 60 Vbeta and 13 Jbeta primers characterized the PCR. TCRdb's table, derived via immunoSEQ multiplex PCR, lists solely in-frame clones and lacks some. Among 120,000 or so clones listed, roughly 78% were seen once. The sample comprised PBMCs. The source of these receptors is a man aged 30-40 years in good health and CMV-seropositive.

This clone has just one count. This chain uses TRBV9 with TRBJ2-1; TRBD1 matches 7 bases. From germline, CDR1 is SGDLS and CDR2 YYNGEE. The CDR3 has 15 residues. With V trimmed by 0 bases and J by 2 bases, 2 bases remained unmatched. The CDR3 region is CASSVAGQAYNEQFF. In DNA, the CDR3 is TGTGCCAGCAGCGTAGCCGGACAGGCCTACAATGAGCAGTTCTTC.

This clone was detected once. This sequence joins TRBV6-4 and TRBJ1-4; D is uncertain. Germline loops: CDR1 MRHNA, CDR2 SNTAGT. V was pared by 4 bases and J by 0 bases, with 12 bases between. CDR3 size: 16 residues. CDR3 loop: CASSVRVDTTNEKLFF. In DNA form, the CDR3 reads TGTGCCAGCAGTGTCCGCGTAGATACAACTAATGAAAAACTGTTTTTT.

The rearrangement joins TRBV11-3 to TRBJ2-3, with 7 bases matching TRBD2. J was trimmed by 0 bases and V by 3 bases; bases with no gene match: 0. Germline V lookup: CDR1 SGHNT, CDR2 YENEEA. The CDR3 spans 14 residues. This CDR3 reads CASSFGGSTDTQYF. The CDR3 bases are TGTGCCAGCAGCTTCGGGGGGAGCACAGATACGCAGTATTTT.

V gene TRBV11-3 combines with J gene TRBJ2-1; 8 bases are a match to TRBD2. The CDR3 extends over 15 amino acids. Germline V gene lookup returns CDR1 SGHNT and CDR2 YENEEA. The trim removed 5 bases at V and 9 bases at J, leaving 12 bases unmatched. CDR3 loop: CASSPNGGGRGEQFF. In nucleotides, the CDR3 is TGTGCCAGCAGCCCAAATGGCGGGGGGAGAGGTGAGCAGTTCTTC.

This clone occurred once. A junction boundary mismatches the germline segment, possibly from a read error. This chain links TRBV5-1 with TRBJ2-1; 10 bases align to TRBD1. The CDR3 is 21 amino acids. CDR1 and CDR2 (germline): SGHRS, YFSETQ. The CDR3 spells CASTTTGTGANRGISHNEQFF. In DNA, the CDR3 is TGCGCCAGCACCACGACCGGGACAGGGGCAAATCGTGGGATCTCCCACAATGAGCAGTTCTTC.

This clone was observed a single time. The gene calls are TRBV6-5 and TRBJ1-2; 11 bases agree with TRBD1. J lost 7 bases, V lost 5 bases, and 6 bases had no gene match. Germline loops: CDR1 MNHEY, CDR2 SVGAGI. CDR3 length equals 14 residues. The DNA of the CDR3 is TGTGCCAGCAGTACCGGGACAGGGGGACTTGGCTACACCTTC. Translated, it gives CASSTGTGGLGYTF.

Worth noting for this clone: Its ends do not fully match the called genes, so a read error is possible. This chain joins TRBV7-9 and TRBJ1-2; D unresolved. The CDR3 loop spans 11 amino acids. Germline CDR1 reads SEHNR; CDR2 reads FQNEAQ (reference sequence). The CDR3 sequence is CASSFAGWARF. In DNA form, the CDR3 reads TGTGCCAGCAGCTTCGCCGGTTGGGCCCGCTTC.

The chain's CDR3 is CASSLSLAGQGADTQYF. DNA of the CDR3: TGTGCCAGCTCACTCTCCCTAGCGGGGCAAGGGGCAGATACGCAGTATTTT. The rearrangement joins TRBV18 to TRBJ2-3; TRBD2 agrees at 9 bases. Germline V gene lookup returns CDR1 KGHSH and CDR2 LQKENI. After removal of 4 bases from V and 4 bases from J, the junction contained 12 bases not matched to a gene. The CDR3 consists of 17 residues.

The V call is TRBV10-1, the J call TRBJ2-3; 9 nucleotides align to TRBD2. Germline V gives CDR1 WNHNN, CDR2 SYGVQD (reference sequence). This CDR3 region has 15 residues. With V trimmed by 2 bases and J by 5 bases, 5 bases remained unmatched. CDR3 residues: CASSETSGYQDTQYF. CDR3 DNA sequence: TGCGCCAGCAGTGAGACTAGCGGGTATCAAGATACGCAGTATTTT.

This chain links TRBV6-1 with TRBJ2-7, with 9 bases aligning to TRBD1. This CDR3 is built from 14 residues. Germline CDR1 MNHNS, CDR2 SASEGT. V shed 6 bases, J shed 4 bases, and the junction held 7 bases outside the gene matches. The CDR3 here is CASSFLGQGYEQYF. In nucleotides, the CDR3 is TGTGCCAGCAGCTTCCTCGGACAGGGGTACGAGCAGTACTTC.

This clone was detected once. This chain connects TRBV19 to TRBJ2-7; tentatively, D is TRBD2 (5 bases). With 1 base removed from V and 3 bases from J, the gap between germline ends came to 10 bases. In germline, CDR1 is LNHDA, CDR2 SQIVND (reference sequence). CDR3 length: 14 residues. The DNA of the CDR3 is TGTGCCAGTAGTATAGGCGGGCAGATCTACGAGCAGTACTTC. It encodes CASSIGGQIYEQYF.

V and J are TRBV2 and TRBJ2-7; 10 bases match TRBD1. This CDR3 has 14 residues. Per the germline V gene, CDR1 is SNHLY and CDR2 is FYNNEI. The junction had 8 bases not matched to a gene; V was cut back by 9 bases and J by 3 bases. The CDR3 spells CARDQGQGNYEQYF. CDR3 nucleotides: TGTGCCAGAGATCAGGGACAGGGGAACTACGAGCAGTACTTC. Drawing the rest from reference TRBV2 and TRBJ2-7, the complete variable domain is EPEVTQTPSHQVTQMGQEVILRCVPISNHLYFYWYRQILGQKVEFLVSFYNNEISEKSEIFDDQFSVERPDGSNFTLKIRSTKLEDSAMYFCARDQGQGNYEQYFGPGTRLTVT.

The gene calls are TRBV2 and TRBJ1-5; 9 nucleotides line up with TRBD1. V shed 7 bases, J shed 1 base, and the junction held 8 bases outside the gene matches. Looked up from germline, CDR1 is SNHLY and CDR2 is FYNNEI. This CDR3 region has 16 residues. DNA of the CDR3: TGTGCCAGCAATACGGGACAGGGATTAAGCAATCAGCCCCAGCATTTT. It translates to CASNTGQGLSNQPQHF.

V gene TRBV5-6 combines with J gene TRBJ1-1; 8 nucleotides line up with TRBD1. Germline values: CDR1 SGHDT, CDR2 YYEEEE. With V trimmed by 4 bases and J by 3 bases, 8 bases remained unmatched. The CDR3 is 15 residues long. CDR3 residues: CASSQPTGEDTEAFF. CDR3 nucleotide sequence: TGTGCCAGCAGCCAACCGACAGGGGAGGACACTGAAGCTTTCTTT.